The TCR beta chain under discussion was sequenced for a study of shared clonotypes between healthy human individuals. Findings of the study overall: Only blood underwent sampling, and tissue repertoires likely differ.

Running of the assay took place at deep level. Some clones are missing from TCRdb's copy, which holds only in-frame ones; the method was immunoSEQ multiplex PCR. The sample holds about 2,500,000 clones, around 90% seen once. The V and J ends lost 2 bases and 5 bases respectively, with 7 bases between them. The germline gives CDR1 SGHRS, CDR2 YFSETQ. The CDR3 is 13 residues long. Comment on this clone: The antigen remains unidentified. Other DNA sequences in this specimen translate into the identical CDR3.

The chain employs TRBV5-1 and TRBJ2-2, with D unclear. The clonotype comes from a man aged 18 to 30 in good health. Sequencing was done on a sample of naive CD4+ T cells sorted from blood. Subset defined: CD45RA+ positively selected. The CDR3 bases are TGCGCCAGCAGCTTTCTGGGGACCGGGGAGCTGTTTTTT. This gives the protein CASSFLGTGELFF.